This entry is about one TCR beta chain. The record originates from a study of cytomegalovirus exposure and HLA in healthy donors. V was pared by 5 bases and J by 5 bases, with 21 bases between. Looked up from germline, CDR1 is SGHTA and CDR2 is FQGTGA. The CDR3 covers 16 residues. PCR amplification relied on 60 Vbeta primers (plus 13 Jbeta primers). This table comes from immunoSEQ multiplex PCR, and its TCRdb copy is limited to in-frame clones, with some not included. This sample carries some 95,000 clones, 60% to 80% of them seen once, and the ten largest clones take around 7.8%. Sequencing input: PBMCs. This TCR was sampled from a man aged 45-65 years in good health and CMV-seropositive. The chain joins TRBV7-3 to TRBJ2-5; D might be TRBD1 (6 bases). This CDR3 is CASSPEGRGELETQYF. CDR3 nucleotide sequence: TGTGCCAGCAGCCCCGAGGGCAGGGGAGAATTGGAGACCCAGTACTTC.